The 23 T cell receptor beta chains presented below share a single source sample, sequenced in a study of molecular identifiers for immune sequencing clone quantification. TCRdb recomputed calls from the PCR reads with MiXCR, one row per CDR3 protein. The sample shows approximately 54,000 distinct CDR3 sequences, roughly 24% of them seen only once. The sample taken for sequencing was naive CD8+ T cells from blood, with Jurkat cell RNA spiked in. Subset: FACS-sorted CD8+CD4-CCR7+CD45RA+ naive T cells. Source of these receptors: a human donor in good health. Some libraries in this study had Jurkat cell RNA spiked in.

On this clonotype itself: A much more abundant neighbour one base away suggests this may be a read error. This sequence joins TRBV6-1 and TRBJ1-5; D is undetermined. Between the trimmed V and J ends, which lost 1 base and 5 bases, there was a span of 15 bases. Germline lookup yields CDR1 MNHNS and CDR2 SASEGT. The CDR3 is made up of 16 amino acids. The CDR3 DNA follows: TGTGCCAGCAGTGAAGATATAAGGGTTGCCGATCAGCCCCAGCATTTT. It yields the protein CASSEDIRVADQPQHF.

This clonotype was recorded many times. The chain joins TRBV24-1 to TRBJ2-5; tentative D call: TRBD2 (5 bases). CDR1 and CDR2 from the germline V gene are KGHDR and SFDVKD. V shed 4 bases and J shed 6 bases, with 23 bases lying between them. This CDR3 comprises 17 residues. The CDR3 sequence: CATSDPRHTRAKKTQYF. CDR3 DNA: TGTGCCACCAGTGACCCCCGGCATACGAGGGCTAAAAAGACCCAGTACTTC.

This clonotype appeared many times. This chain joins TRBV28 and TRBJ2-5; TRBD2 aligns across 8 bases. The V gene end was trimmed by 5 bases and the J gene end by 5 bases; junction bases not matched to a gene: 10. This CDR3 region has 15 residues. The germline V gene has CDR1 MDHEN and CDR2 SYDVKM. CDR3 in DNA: TGTGCCAGCAGTCCCCGGACTAGCTGGTTGGAGACCCAGTACTTC. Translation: CASSPRTSWLETQYF.

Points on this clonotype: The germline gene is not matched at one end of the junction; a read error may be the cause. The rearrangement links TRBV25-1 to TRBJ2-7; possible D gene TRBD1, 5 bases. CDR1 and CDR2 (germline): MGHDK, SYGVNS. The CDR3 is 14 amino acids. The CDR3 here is CASSECTGTYEQCF. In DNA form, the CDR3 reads TGTGCCAGCAGTGAATGTACAGGAACCTACGAGCAGTGCTTC.

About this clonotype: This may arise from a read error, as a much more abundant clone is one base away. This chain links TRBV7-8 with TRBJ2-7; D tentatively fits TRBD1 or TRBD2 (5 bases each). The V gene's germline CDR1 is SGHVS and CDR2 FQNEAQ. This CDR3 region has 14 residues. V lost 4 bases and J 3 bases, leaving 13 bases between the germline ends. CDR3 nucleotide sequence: TGTGCCAGCAGCTCGGGGCCTCGCCTCTACGAGCAGTACTTC. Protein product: CASSSGPRLYEQYF.

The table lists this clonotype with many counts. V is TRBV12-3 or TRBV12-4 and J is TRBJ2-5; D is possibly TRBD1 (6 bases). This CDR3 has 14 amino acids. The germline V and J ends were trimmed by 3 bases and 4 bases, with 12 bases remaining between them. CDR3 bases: TGTGCCAGCAGTTTTGTGACAGGAAGAGAGACCCAGTACTTC. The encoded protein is CASSFVTGRETQYF.

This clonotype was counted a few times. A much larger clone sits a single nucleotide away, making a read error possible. The CDR3 DNA reads TGCGCCAGCAGCCAAGATATCGGGGTAATAGTTGGAAAACTGTTTTTT. It translates to CASSQDIGVIVGKLFF. V is TRBV4-1 and J is TRBJ1-4; D is unresolved. The CDR3 has 16 residues. CDR1 and CDR2 from the germline V gene are MGHRA and YSYEKL. The V end lost 0 bases, the J end lost 10 bases, and 18 bases lay between the germline ends.

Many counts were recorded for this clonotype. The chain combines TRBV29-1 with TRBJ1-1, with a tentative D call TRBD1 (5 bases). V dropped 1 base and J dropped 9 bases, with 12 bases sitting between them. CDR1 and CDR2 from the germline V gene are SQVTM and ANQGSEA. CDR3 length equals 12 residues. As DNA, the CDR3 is TGCAGCGTTGAAGCCGAGGGGATGAAAGCTTTCTTT. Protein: CSVEAEGMKAFF. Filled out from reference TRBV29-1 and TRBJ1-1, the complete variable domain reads SAVISQKPSRDICQRGTSLTIQCQVDSQVTMMFWYRQQPGQSLTLIATANQGSEATYESGFVIDKFPISRPNLTFSTLTVSNMSPEDSSIYLCSVEAEGMKAFFGQGTRLTVV.

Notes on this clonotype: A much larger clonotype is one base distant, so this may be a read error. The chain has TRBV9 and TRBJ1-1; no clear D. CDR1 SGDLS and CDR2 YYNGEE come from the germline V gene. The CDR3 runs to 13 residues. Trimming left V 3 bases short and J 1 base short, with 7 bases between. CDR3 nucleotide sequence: TGTGCCAGCAGCGCAGGAGGGAACACTGAAGCTTTCTTT. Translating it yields CASSAGGNTEAFF.

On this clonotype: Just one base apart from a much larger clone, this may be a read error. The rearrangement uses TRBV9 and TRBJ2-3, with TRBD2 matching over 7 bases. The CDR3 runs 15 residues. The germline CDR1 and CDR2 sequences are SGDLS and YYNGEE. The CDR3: CVSSGDGYSTDTQYF. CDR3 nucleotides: TGTGTCAGCAGCGGGGACGGGTACTCCACAGATACGCAGTATTTT. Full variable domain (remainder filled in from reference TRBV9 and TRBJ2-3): DSGVTQTPKHLITATGQRVTLRCSPRSGDLSVYWYQQSLDQGLQFLIQYYNGEERAKGNILERFSAQQFPDLHSELNLSSLELGDSALYFCVSSGDGYSTDTQYFGPGTRLTVL.

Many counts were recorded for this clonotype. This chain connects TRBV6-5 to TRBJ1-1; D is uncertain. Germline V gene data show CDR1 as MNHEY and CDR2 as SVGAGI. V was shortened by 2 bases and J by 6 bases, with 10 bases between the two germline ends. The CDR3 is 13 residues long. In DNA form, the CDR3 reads TGTGCCAGCAGTTACACGATTGGCGCTGAAGCTTTCTTT. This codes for CASSYTIGAEAFF.

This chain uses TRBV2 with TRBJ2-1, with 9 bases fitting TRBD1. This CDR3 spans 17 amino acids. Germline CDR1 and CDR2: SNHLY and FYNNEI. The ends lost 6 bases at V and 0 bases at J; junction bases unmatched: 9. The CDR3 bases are TGTGCCAGCAGGGGGACAGGGCCGGTTGTCTCCTACAATGAGCAGTTCTTC. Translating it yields CASRGTGPVVSYNEQFF.

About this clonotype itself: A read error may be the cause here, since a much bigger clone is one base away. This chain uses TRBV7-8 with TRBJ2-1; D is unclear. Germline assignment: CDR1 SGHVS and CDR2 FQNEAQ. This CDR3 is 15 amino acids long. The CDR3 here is CVSSPRHSTGNEQFF. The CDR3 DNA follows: TGTGTCAGCAGCCCCCGACATTCAACGGGCAATGAGCAGTTCTTC.

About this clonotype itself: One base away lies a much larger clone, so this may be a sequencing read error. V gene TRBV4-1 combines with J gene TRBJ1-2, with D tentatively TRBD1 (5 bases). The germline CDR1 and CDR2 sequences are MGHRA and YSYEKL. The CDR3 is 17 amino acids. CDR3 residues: CASSQTPGREGPYGNTF. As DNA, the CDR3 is TGCGCCAGCAGCCAGACCCCAGGGCGTGAGGGTCCATATGGCAACACCTTC.

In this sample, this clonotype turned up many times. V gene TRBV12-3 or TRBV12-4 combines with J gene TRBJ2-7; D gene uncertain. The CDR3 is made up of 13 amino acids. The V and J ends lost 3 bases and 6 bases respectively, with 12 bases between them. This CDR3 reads CASSLISGLEQYF. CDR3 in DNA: TGTGCCAGCAGTTTGATCTCGGGTCTCGAGCAGTACTTC.

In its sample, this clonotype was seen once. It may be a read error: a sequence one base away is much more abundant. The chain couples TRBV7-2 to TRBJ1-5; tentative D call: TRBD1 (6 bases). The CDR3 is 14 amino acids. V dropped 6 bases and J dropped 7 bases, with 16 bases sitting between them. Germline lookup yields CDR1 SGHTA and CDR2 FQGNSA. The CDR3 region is CASSSPGAQQPQHF. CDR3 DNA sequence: TGTGCCAGCAGTTCACCAGGGGCTCAACAGCCCCAGCATTTT.

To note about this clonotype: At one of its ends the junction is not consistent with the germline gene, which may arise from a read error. CDR3 DNA sequence: TGTGCCAGCAGTGTATCTAGCGGGAGGGGAGTTGGCACAGATACGCGGTATTTT. Residues: CASSVSSGRGVGTDTRYF. The chain joins TRBV2 to TRBJ2-3; 12 bases match TRBD2. The CDR3 consists of 18 residues. The germline gives CDR1 SNHLY, CDR2 FYNNEI.

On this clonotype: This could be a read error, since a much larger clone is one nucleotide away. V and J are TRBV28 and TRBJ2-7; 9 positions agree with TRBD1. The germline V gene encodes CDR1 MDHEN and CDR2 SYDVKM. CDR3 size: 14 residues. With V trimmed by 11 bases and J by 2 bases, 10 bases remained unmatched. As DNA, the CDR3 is TGTGCCGGCACCTTTACAGGGGGCCCCTACGAGCAGTACTTC. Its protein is CAGTFTGGPYEQYF.

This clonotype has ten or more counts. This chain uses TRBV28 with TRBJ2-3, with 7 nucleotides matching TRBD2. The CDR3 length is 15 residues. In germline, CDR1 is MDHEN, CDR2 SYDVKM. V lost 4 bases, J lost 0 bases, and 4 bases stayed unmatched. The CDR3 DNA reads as TGTGCCAGCAGTTATCTAGCGGCTAGCACAGATACGCAGTATTTT. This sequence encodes CASSYLAASTDTQYF.

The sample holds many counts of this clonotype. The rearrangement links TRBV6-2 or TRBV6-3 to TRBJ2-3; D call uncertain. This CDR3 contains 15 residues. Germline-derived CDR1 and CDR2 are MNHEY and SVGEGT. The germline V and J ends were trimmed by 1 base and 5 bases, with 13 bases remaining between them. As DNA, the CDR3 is TGTGCCAGCAGTTACTTGAACCCTTTCGAAGATACGCAGTATTTT. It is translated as CASSYLNPFEDTQYF.

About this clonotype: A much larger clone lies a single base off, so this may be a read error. CDR3 DNA sequence: TGTGCCAGCAGCCAAGATCAGGGACTAGCGGGACCCACAGATACGCAGTATTTT. It encodes CASSQDQGLAGPTDTQYF. The rearrangement uses TRBV4-2 and TRBJ2-3, with TRBD2 identical over 13 bases. The V and J ends lost 0 bases and 2 bases, in that order; junction bases with no gene match: 5. Germline V gene lookup returns CDR1 LGHNA and CDR2 YNFKEQ. The length of the CDR3 is 18 residues.

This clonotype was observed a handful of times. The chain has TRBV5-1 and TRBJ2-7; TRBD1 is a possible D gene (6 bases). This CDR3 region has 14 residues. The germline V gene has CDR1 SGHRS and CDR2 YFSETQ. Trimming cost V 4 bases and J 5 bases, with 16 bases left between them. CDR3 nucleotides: TGCGCCAGCAGCCCGCGGGCAGGGGCGAACGAGCAGTACTTC. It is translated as CASSPRAGANEQYF.

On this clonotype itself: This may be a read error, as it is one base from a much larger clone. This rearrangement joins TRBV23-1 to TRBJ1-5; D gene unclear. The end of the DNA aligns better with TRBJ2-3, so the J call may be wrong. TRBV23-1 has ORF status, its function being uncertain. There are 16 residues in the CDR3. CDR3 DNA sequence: TGCGCCAGCAGTCAACCCGGCGGCGGCCCCAATCAGCCCCAGTATTTT. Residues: CASSQPGGGPNQPQYF.